These 6 T cell receptor beta chains share one sample of origin, sequenced in a study of regulatory T cells in long-lasting Graves disease. Researchers made TCR beta libraries by using iRepertoire HTBI primers and running Arm-PCR on CDR3 regions. TCRdb reprocessed the multiplex PCR reads via MiXCR and lists one record per CDR3 protein. The sample carries about 470,000 distinct CDR3 sequences, roughly 20% recorded once. Time point reported: persistent/refractory GD, antithyroid drugs over 5 years with positive TRAb. The TCR library used RNA extracted from PBMCs. Here the sequenced sample was peripheral blood mononuclear cells (PBMCs), taken when the disease was refractory, from a patient treated with antithyroid drugs. The receptors stem from a female donor with Graves disease.

There are many counts of this clonotype. The chain combines TRBV5-1 with TRBJ1-5; D is perhaps TRBD1 (5 bases). This CDR3 contains 13 residues. V was trimmed by 0 bases and J by 7 bases, leaving 8 bases between them. Looked up from germline, CDR1 is SGHRS and CDR2 is YFSETQ. The CDR3 sequence is CASSLGGTQPQHF. The CDR3 DNA is TGCGCCAGCAGCTTGGGAGGGACCCAGCCCCAGCATTTT.

There are many counts of this clonotype. This CDR3 reads CASSYSVREANYGYTF. The CDR3 DNA reads TGTGCCAGCAGTTACTCCGTCAGGGAAGCTAACTATGGCTACACCTTC. The chain carries TRBV6-5 and TRBJ1-2; D is perhaps TRBD1 (5 bases). The CDR3 consists of 16 residues. V was pared by 0 bases and J by 0 bases, with 11 bases between. Looked up from germline, CDR1 is MNHEY and CDR2 is SVGAGI.

V usage is TRBV12-3 or TRBV12-4 and J usage is TRBJ1-5; no reliable D call. Trimming stripped 3 bases from V and 4 bases from J, with 13 bases between. This CDR3 contains 15 residues. As DNA, the CDR3 is TGTGCCAGCAGTTTGGAGGGAAAAGGGAATCAGCCCCAGCATTTT. Encoded protein: CASSLEGKGNQPQHF.

This chain connects TRBV19 to TRBJ1-5; 8 bases align to TRBD1. The V gene end was trimmed by 9 bases and the J gene end by 5 bases; junction bases not matched to a gene: 9. The CDR3 length is 14 residues. Germline loops: CDR1 LNHDA, CDR2 SQIVND (reference sequence). The CDR3 sequence is CASSTGTGYQPQHF. In nucleotides, the CDR3 is TGTGCCAGCAGCACCGGGACAGGATATCAGCCCCAGCATTTT.

This clonotype was seen many times. The chain is built from TRBV18 and TRBJ2-5; 7 nucleotides align to TRBD2. The germline V gene encodes CDR1 KGHSH and CDR2 LQKENI. Unmatched junction bases numbered 5, after V lost 3 bases and J lost 1 base. The CDR3 contains 15 residues. The CDR3 spells CASSPYGGTQETQYF. CDR3 coding DNA: TGTGCCAGCTCACCTTACGGGGGGACCCAAGAGACCCAGTACTTC. Combining the CDR3 with reference TRBV18 and TRBJ2-5 gives the whole variable domain NAGVMQNPRHLVRRRGQEARLRCSPMKGHSHVYWYRQLPEEGLKFMVYLQKENIIDESGMPKERFSAEFPKEGPSILRIQQVVRGDSAAYFCASSPYGGTQETQYFGPGTRLLVL.

This clonotype was counted a few times. The chain combines TRBV2 with TRBJ1-1; no firm D call. Germline lookup yields CDR1 SNHLY and CDR2 FYNNEI. The CDR3 totals 13 residues. Between the trimmed V and J ends, which lost 6 bases and 0 bases, there was a span of 8 bases. CDR3 amino acids: CASRQQMNTEAFF. DNA for the CDR3: TGTGCCAGCAGACAACAGATGAACACTGAAGCTTTCTTT.